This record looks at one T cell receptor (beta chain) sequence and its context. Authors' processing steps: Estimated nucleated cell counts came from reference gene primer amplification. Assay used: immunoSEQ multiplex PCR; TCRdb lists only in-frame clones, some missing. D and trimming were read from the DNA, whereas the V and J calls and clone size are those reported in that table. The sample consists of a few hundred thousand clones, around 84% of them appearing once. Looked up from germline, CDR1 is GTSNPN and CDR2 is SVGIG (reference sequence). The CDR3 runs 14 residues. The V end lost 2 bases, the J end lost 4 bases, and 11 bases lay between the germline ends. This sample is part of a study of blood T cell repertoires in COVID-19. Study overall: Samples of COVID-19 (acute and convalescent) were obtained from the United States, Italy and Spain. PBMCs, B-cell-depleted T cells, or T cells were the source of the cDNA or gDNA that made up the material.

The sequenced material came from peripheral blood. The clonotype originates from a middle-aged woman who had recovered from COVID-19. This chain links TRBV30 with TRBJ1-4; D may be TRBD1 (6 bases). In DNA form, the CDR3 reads TGTGCCTGGAGTCTGGACAGCATTAATGAAAAACTGTTTTTT. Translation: CAWSLDSINEKLFF.